In its sample, the clone carrying this T cell receptor beta chain was seen many times. Its antigen remains unknown. The CDR3 contains 14 residues. V was shortened by 1 base and J by 2 bases, with 9 bases between the two germline ends. Germline CDR1 reads SGHTA; CDR2 reads FQGNSA. The data originate from a study of post-analysis software for immune sequencing data. General study results and limits: Clustering by F measure revealed strong co-clustering among samples prepared together in one batch. Compared against controls, patients with multiple sclerosis displayed significantly lower normalized Chao1 diversity. TRBV segments more frequent in patients than in controls numbered about 5 and included TRBV5-6, TRBV5-1 and TRBV20-1.

Unique-molecular-identifier-tagged TCR beta cDNA libraries were used. One entry per CDR3 protein results from TCRdb running MiXCR on the PCR reads. The sample yields hundreds of thousands of distinct CDR3 sequences, roughly 29% seen once. The sequenced material came from blood. The chain employs TRBV7-2 and TRBJ2-7; a possible D gene is TRBD1 (6 bases). The TCR comes from a girl aged 5-17 years with multiple sclerosis. CDR3 nucleotide sequence: TGTGCCAGCAGCTTAGGTAGGGACACCTACGAGCAGTACTTC. Its protein is CASSLGRDTYEQYF.